This TCR beta chain was found in a study of T cell responses to AZD1222 COVID-19 vaccine. V lost 3 bases to trimming and J lost 6 bases; unmatched junction nucleotides: 11. Germline V lookup: CDR1 SGHDT, CDR2 YYEEEE. CDR3 length equals 15 residues. Using immunoSEQ multiplex PCR, the repertoire was profiled, and TCRdb retains in-frame clones only, with some absent. This sample has approximately 160,000 clones, with under 95% found just once. Sequenced here: peripheral blood, sampled on day 0 of AZD1222 vaccination. This sequence was found in an adult in good health. This chain uses TRBV5-6 with TRBJ2-5, with 7 nucleotides matching TRBD2. CDR3 region: CASSSRTSIWQTQYF. The CDR3, as DNA: TGTGCCAGCAGCTCGCGGACTAGTATTTGGCAGACCCAGTACTTC.